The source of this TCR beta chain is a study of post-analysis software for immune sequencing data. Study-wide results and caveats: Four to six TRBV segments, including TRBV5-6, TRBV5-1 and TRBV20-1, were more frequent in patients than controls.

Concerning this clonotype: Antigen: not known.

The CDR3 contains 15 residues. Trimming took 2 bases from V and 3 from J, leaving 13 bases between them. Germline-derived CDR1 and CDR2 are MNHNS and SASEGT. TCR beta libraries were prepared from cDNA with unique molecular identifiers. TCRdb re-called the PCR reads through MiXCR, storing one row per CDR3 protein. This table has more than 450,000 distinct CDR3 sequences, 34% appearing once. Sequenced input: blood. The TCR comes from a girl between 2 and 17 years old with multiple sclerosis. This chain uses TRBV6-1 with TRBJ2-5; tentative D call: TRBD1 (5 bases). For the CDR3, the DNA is TGTGCCAGCAGTGAATATTTTCAGACAGAAGAGACCCAGTACTTC. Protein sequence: CASSEYFQTEETQYF.